One sample yielded the 11 T cell receptor beta chains listed below, sequenced in a study of read filtering for tumor transcriptome and immune sequencing. Molecular barcoded adaptors covering alpha/delta and beta/gamma chains were used on 400 ng RNA. One entry per CDR3 protein results from TCRdb running MiXCR on the reads. This table has about 63,000 distinct CDR3 sequences, approximately 15% appearing once. The sequenced material came from a population of CD138-negative cells sorted from bone marrow. The receptor source for this set is a donor over 35 with multiple myeloma.

This clonotype was found many times. This chain links TRBV11-2 with TRBJ2-3; 12 nucleotides align to TRBD2. The CDR3 covers 16 residues. Losses at the gene ends were 1 base for V and 2 bases for J; bases not matched to a gene: 1. Germline values: CDR1 SGHAT, CDR2 FQNNGV. DNA for the CDR3: TGTGCCAGCAGCTTAGGACTAGCGGGAGACACAGATACGCAGTATTTT. Translation gives CASSLGLAGDTDTQYF. Full variable domain (outside the CDR3, taken from reference TRBV11-2 and TRBJ2-3): EAGVAQSPRYKIIEKRQSVAFWCNPISGHATLYWYQQILGQGPKLLIQFQNNGVVDDSQLPKDRFSAERLKGVDSTLKIQPAKLEDSAVYLCASSLGLAGDTDTQYFGPGTRLTVL.

Comment on this clonotype: This may be a read error, as it is one base from a much larger clone. No conserved phenylalanine or tryptophan ends this CDR3, so it is likely a read error. The chain joins TRBV18 to TRBJ2-1; 7 nucleotides line up with TRBD2. The CDR3 is 15 residues long. Germline V lookup: CDR1 KGHSH, CDR2 LQKENI. J gave up 5 bases and V 2 bases, and 6 bases lay outside the gene matches. Written as DNA, the CDR3 is TGTGCCAGCTCACCAAACGGACTAGAAGACAATGAGCAGTTCCTC. Translated: CASSPNGLEDNEQFL.

The genes are TRBV12-5 and TRBJ1-1, with D unresolved. Germline V gene lookup returns CDR1 LGHNT and CDR2 FRNRAP. This CDR3 is 14 amino acids long. The V gene lost 0 bases and the J gene lost 1 base, with 6 bases spanning the gap. CDR3 protein: CASGLVSGNTEAFF. The CDR3 DNA sequence: TGTGCTAGTGGTTTGGTGTCGGGGAACACTGAAGCTTTCTTT.

This clonotype was recorded at least ten times. V and J are TRBV20-1 and TRBJ2-2; TRBD2 aligns across 8 bases. The J segment lost 2 bases and the V segment lost 2 bases, leaving 1 base of the junction unmatched. Germline V gene sequence: CDR1 DFQATT, CDR2 SNEGSKA (reference sequence). The CDR3 totals 14 residues. DNA of the CDR3: TGCAGTGCTAGAATAGCGGGAAACACCGGGGAGCTGTTTTTT. This translates into CSARIAGNTGELFF.

The chain couples TRBV12-3 or TRBV12-4 to TRBJ2-1; 10 nucleotides line up with TRBD1. The CDR3 runs to 15 residues. V was clipped by 5 bases and J by 8 bases; unmatched bases: 9. The CDR3 DNA reads as TGTGCCAGCAGTAGGGACAGGGGTGGTTTGGATGAGCAGTTCTTC. This encodes CASSRDRGGLDEQFF.

The table lists this clonotype with many counts. In DNA form, the CDR3 reads TGTGCCAGCAGCGACAATGAGCAGTTCTTC. It yields the protein CASSDNEQFF. V gene TRBV7-9 combines with J gene TRBJ2-1; D is uncertain. The CDR3 loop spans 10 amino acids. V lost 5 bases and J 5 bases, leaving 1 base between the germline ends. Looked up from germline, CDR1 is SEHNR and CDR2 is FQNEAQ (reference sequence).

This clonotype was found many times. This chain uses TRBV29-1 with TRBJ2-7; the D gene is possibly TRBD2 (6 bases). Looked up from germline, CDR1 is SQVTM and CDR2 is ANQGSEA. The CDR3 loop spans 13 amino acids. The V end lost 7 bases, the J end lost 0 bases, and 13 bases lay between the germline ends. Here the CDR3 reads CSASRGYSYEQYF. DNA for the CDR3: TGCAGCGCTAGCCGGGGGTACTCCTACGAGCAGTACTTC.

There are a few counts of this clonotype. This chain links TRBV7-8 with TRBJ2-7, with D unresolved. V was cut by 2 bases and J by 6 bases, with 14 bases left in between. Germline V gene data show CDR1 as SGHVS and CDR2 as FQNEAQ. The CDR3 has 14 residues. In nucleotides, the CDR3 is TGTGCCAGCAGCTTAATGGAGATCGTTCCCGAGCAGTACTTC. Its translation: CASSLMEIVPEQYF.

This clonotype has at least ten counts. The chain recombines TRBV7-8 with TRBJ2-1; D remains unclear. CDR3 length: 11 amino acids. The ends were cut back, 6 bases at V and 10 bases at J, with 10 bases in the middle. Germline V CDR1 and CDR2: SGHVS, FQNEAQ. In DNA, the CDR3 is TGTGCCAGCAGGGCCTTAAGAGAGCAGTTCTTC. Translated, it gives CASRALREQFF.

This clonotype has only a few counts. The chain employs TRBV14 and TRBJ2-3; tentative D call: TRBD2 (6 bases). CDR3 length: 18 residues. V was clipped by 0 bases and J by 3 bases, with 19 bases between them. Looked up from germline, CDR1 is SGHDN and CDR2 is FVKESK. The CDR3 sequence: CASSQDFTAGMGTDTQYF. The CDR3 DNA is TGTGCCAGCAGCCAAGATTTCACTGCGGGAATGGGGACAGATACGCAGTATTTT.

This clonotype was seen ten or more times. This chain uses TRBV20-1 with TRBJ2-1, with no clear D. The CDR3 covers 16 residues. Germline CDR1 DFQATT, CDR2 SNEGSKA (reference sequence). The V end lost 1 base, the J end lost 2 bases, and 15 bases lay between the germline ends. The CDR3 protein is CSARGPRPRAYNEQFF. The CDR3 DNA reads as TGCAGTGCTAGAGGTCCGAGGCCACGGGCCTACAATGAGCAGTTCTTC.